The T cell receptor (beta chain) under discussion was sequenced for a study of T cells in Graves' hyperthyroidism and ophthalmopathy. It was RNA transcripts that yielded the amplified TCR beta CDR3 regions. Using the HTBI primer set, a first-round RT-PCR was run on the TCR CDR3. Using its own MiXCR run on the multiplex PCR reads, TCRdb lists one record per CDR3 protein. The repertoire holds fewer than 850,000 distinct CDR3 sequences, with roughly 17% as singletons. Losses at the gene ends were 7 bases for V and 4 bases for J; bases not matched to a gene: 7. The CDR3 is 17 amino acids. Looked up from germline, CDR1 is MNHNS and CDR2 is SASEGT. At least ten counts were recorded for this clonotype.

The chain is built from TRBV6-1 and TRBJ2-1; 16 bases are a match to TRBD2. Sequencing input: blood. This clonotype was obtained from a man aged 50 or older with Graves' hyperthyroidism. Here the CDR3 reads CASTDGTSGRVYNEQFF. The CDR3 nucleotides read TGTGCCAGCACCGACGGGACTAGCGGGAGGGTGTACAATGAGCAGTTCTTC.